One and the same sample provided the 23 T cell receptor beta chains below, sequenced in a study of tissue T cells after allogeneic stem cell transplantation (dated by TCRdb to 2022 to 2024). The sample's time point label is to be understood as: mouse harvest day 7 after allogeneic transplant. Each mouse graft consisted of 10^7 T-cell-depleted bone marrow cells plus 10^6 splenic CD5+ T cells and was given by tail vein injection. Libraries were built with the immunoSEQ multiplex PCR assay. TCRdb provides this immuneACCESS table in a form limited to in-frame rearrangements. Some clones are lacking; in checked studies, under half of them reflect an unresolved V gene, and why the rest are absent is not known. The table for this sample lists over 7,500 clones; about 47% of them were counted only once. The ten most abundant clones make up roughly 7.1% of the sample. The specimen was gut tissue. Receptors were obtained from a female BALB/c mouse given C57BL/6 T cells with graft-versus-host disease after an allogeneic hematopoietic cell transplant.

Turning to this clone: The gene symbols are mouse symbols. Read sequence stops 1 residue before the CDR3 end, and the germline J gene provides the missing end. This chain uses TRBV19 with TRBJ2-4; 9 nucleotides align to TRBD1. The ends lost 2 bases at V and 0 bases at J; junction bases unmatched: 1. Germline lookup yields CDR1 FNHDT and CDR2 SITEND (reference sequence). The CDR3 runs 15 residues. This chain's CDR3 is CASSMTGGSQNTLYF. The part of the CDR3 DNA that was read is TGTGCCAGCAGTATGACAGGGGGAAGTCAAAACACCTTGTAC.

Comments on this clone: Given a much more abundant clone one base away, this may be a read error. The gene names here belong to mouse. The read comes to an end 1 residue before the CDR3 does, leaving the germline J gene to fill in the end. This rearrangement joins TRBV26 to TRBJ2-2, with a possible D match to TRBD1 (5 bases). The CDR3 length is 14 residues. The V end lost 2 bases, the J end lost 2 bases, and 6 bases lay between the germline ends. Germline CDR1 is KGHPV and CDR2 is FQNQEV (reference sequence). The covered CDR3 bases are TGTGCCAGCAGTCTGGGACACAACACCGGGCAGCTCTAC. Translated, it gives CASSLGHNTGQLY. The entire CDR3 protein is CASSLGHNTGQLYF.

This clone is termed medium-sized (0.01 to 0.1%). Genes and germline are mouse. The read finishes 1 residue shy of the CDR3 end, and the germline J gene is used to complete it. The chain uses TRBV3 and TRBJ2-7, with a possible D match to TRBD2 (6 bases). The CDR3 extends over 13 amino acids. Trimming pared 0 bases from V and 4 bases from J, leaving 7 bases between. Germline V gives CDR1 SNHLY, CDR2 FYNGKV (reference sequence). The part of the CDR3 DNA that was read is TGTGCCAGCAGCTTAGCGTGGGGGTATGAACAGTAC. Protein: CASSLAWGYEQY. The entire CDR3 protein reads CASSLAWGYEQYF. Looking up the rest from reference TRBV3 and TRBJ2-7 gives the full variable domain: GPKVLQIPSHQIIDMGQMVTLNCDPVSNHLYFYWYKQILGQQMEFLVNFYNGKVMEKSKLFKDQFSVERPDGSYFTLKIQPTALEDSAVYFCASSLAWGYEQYFGPGTRLTVL.

Worth noting for this clone: Gene names refer to mouse genes. The CDR3 end lies 1 residue beyond the end of the read and is filled in from the germline J gene. This chain links TRBV26 with TRBJ2-4; D is possibly TRBD2 (6 bases). The CDR3 is 13 amino acids. Germline lookup yields CDR1 KGHPV and CDR2 FQNQEV (reference sequence). V lost 4 bases, J lost 5 bases, and 10 bases lay in between. The DNA read from the CDR3 is TGTGCCAGCAGTCCCGACTGGAGAAACACCTTGTAC. Protein: CASSPDWRNTLY. The CDR3, in full, reads CASSPDWRNTLYF.

This clone was detected only a few times. Gene labels here are mouse ones. The read ends 1 residue shy of where the CDR3 ends; the end is completed using the germline J gene. V gene TRBV1 combines with J gene TRBJ2-7; TRBD1 aligns across 10 bases. Unmatched junction bases numbered 6, after V lost 0 bases and J lost 4 bases. Germline CDR1 is NSQYPW and CDR2 is LRSPGD (reference sequence). This CDR3 comprises 16 residues. Partial CDR3 DNA: TGCACCTGCAGTGCAGATACCCGGGACAGGGGTTATGAACAGTAC. It encodes CTCSADTRDRGYEQY. In full, the CDR3 reads CTCSADTRDRGYEQYF. The variable domain in full, with the rest retrieved from reference TRBV1 and TRBJ2-7, is VTLLEQNPRWRLVPRGQAVNLRCILKNSQYPWMSWYQQDLQKQLQWLFTLRSPGDKEVKSLPGADYLATRVTDTELRLQVANMSQGRTLYCTCSADTRDRGYEQYFGPGTRLTVL.

For this clone: Mouse names are used for the genes. The sequence runs out 1 residue before the end of the CDR3; the remainder is reconstructed from the germline J gene. This rearrangement joins TRBV13-2 to TRBJ2-4, with a tentative D call TRBD2 (5 bases). This CDR3 is 17 amino acids long. V shed 0 bases and J shed 0 bases, with 14 bases lying between them. The germline CDR1 and CDR2 sequences are NNHNN and SYGAGS (reference sequence). The CDR3 sequence is CASGDARLGVSQNTLYF. The CDR3 DNA, read in part, is TGTGCCAGCGGTGATGCGAGGCTGGGCGTTAGTCAAAACACCTTGTAC.

Concerning this clone: Mouse names are used for the genes. The observed sequence ends 1 residue before the CDR3 terminus, with the missing tail filled in from the germline J gene. The rearrangement uses TRBV15 and TRBJ1-1; D gene uncertain. Germline-derived CDR1 and CDR2 are SGHND and FRSKSL. The CDR3 runs 13 residues. Deletions cut 1 base from V and 1 base from J, with 4 bases between. Here the CDR3 reads CASSLDRNTEVFF. Incomplete CDR3 DNA: TGTGCCAGCAGTTTAGACAGAAACACAGAAGTCTTC.

Regarding this clone: Gene names and germline refer to mouse. Read sequence stops 1 residue before the CDR3 end, and the germline J gene provides the missing end. The chain has TRBV3 and TRBJ1-2; the match to TRBD1 covers 8 bases. The junction had 2 bases not matched to a gene; V was cut back by 5 bases and J by 0 bases. The CDR3 has 14 residues. CDR1 SNHLY and CDR2 FYNGKV come from the germline V gene (reference sequence). Partial CDR3 DNA: TGTGCCAGCAGCCGGGACAGGCCAAACTCCGACTACACC. It encodes CASSRDRPNSDYT. The CDR3 as a whole reads CASSRDRPNSDYTF.

As regards this clone: These gene names are mouse names. With the read ending 1 residue before the CDR3 end, the germline J gene is used to fill in that end. The rearrangement joins TRBV14 to TRBJ1-6; D is undetermined. TRBJ1-6 is treated as an ORF (open reading frame) with a function not yet certain. V was pared by 5 bases and J by 7 bases, with 7 bases between. CDR3 length equals 12 residues. Germline V gene data show CDR1 as SGHDT and CDR2 as FRDEAV. The CDR3: CASSLENSPLYF. The part of the CDR3 DNA that was read is TGTGCCAGCAGCCTGGAAAATTCGCCCCTCTAC.

Concerning this clone: Genes here carry mouse names. The observed sequence ends 1 residue before the CDR3 terminus, with the missing tail filled in from the germline J gene. V usage is TRBV19 and J usage is TRBJ2-4; TRBD2 agrees at 7 bases. Trimming took 2 bases from V and 0 from J; bases not matched to a gene: 6. The CDR3 length is 16 residues. CDR1 and CDR2 (germline): FNHDT, SITEND (reference sequence). This CDR3 is CASSIIRGGSQNTLYF. CDR3 DNA, as far as it was read: TGTGCCAGCAGTATCATCCGGGGGGGAAGTCAAAACACCTTGTAC. Filled out from reference TRBV19 and TRBJ2-4, the complete variable domain reads GGIITQTPKFLIGQEGQKLTLKCQQNFNHDTMYWYRQDSGKGLRLIYYSITENDLQKGDLSEGYDASREKKSSFSLTVTSAQKNEMAVFLCASSIIRGGSQNTLYFGAGTRLSVL.

Turning to this clone: Mouse germline and gene names are used. The read ends 1 residue early relative to the CDR3; the germline J gene fills the gap. The chain couples TRBV12-2 to TRBJ1-6; the match to TRBD1 covers 9 bases. Being an ORF, TRBJ1-6 has a function that is uncertain. Per the germline V gene, CDR1 is SGHLS and CDR2 is HYDKME. Trimming removed 4 bases from V and 0 bases from J; junction bases left unmatched: 3. This CDR3 has 16 residues. The sequenced CDR3 bases are TGTGCCAGCTCCCCGGACAGGGGTTCCTATAATTCGCCCCTCTAC. This encodes CASSPDRGSYNSPLY. The full CDR3 protein is CASSPDRGSYNSPLYF.

Points on this clone: Mouse gene names apply. Read data end 1 residue before the CDR3 end; the end is taken from the germline J gene. The rearrangement joins TRBV31 to TRBJ2-5; 12 nucleotides match TRBD2. The ends lost 3 bases at V and 2 bases at J; junction bases unmatched: 6. The CDR3 has 16 residues. The germline V gene encodes CDR1 GKSSPN and CDR2 SITVG. CDR3 DNA (partial): TGTGCCTGGAGCCTTGGGACTGGGGGGCGCCAAGACACCCAGTAC. Translation: CAWSLGTGGRQDTQY. The CDR3 reads in full as CAWSLGTGGRQDTQYF.

This clone came up a few times. Genes here carry mouse names. The CDR3 extends 1 residue past the end of the read, so its final part is completed from the germline J gene. The chain carries TRBV12-1 and TRBJ2-7; the D gene could be TRBD1 or TRBD2 (5 bases each). Germline-derived CDR1 and CDR2 are SGHSN and HYEKVE. CDR3 length: 14 residues. Trimming pared 2 bases from V and 0 bases from J, leaving 10 bases between. The CDR3 sequence: CASSQGPSSYEQYF. CDR3 bases read: TGTGCCAGCTCTCAGGGGCCTAGCTCCTATGAACAGTAC.

Concerning this clone itself: Gene names follow the mouse nomenclature. The missing CDR3 end, 1 residue past where the read stops, is filled in from the germline J gene. The J gene is TRBJ2-4, the V gene TRBV3; TRBD2 matches at 10 bases. Losses at the gene ends were 1 base for V and 5 bases for J; bases not matched to a gene: 3. CDR3 length equals 15 residues. The germline V gene encodes CDR1 SNHLY and CDR2 FYNGKV (reference sequence). The sequenced part of the CDR3 DNA is TGTGCCAGCAGCTTAGGACTGGGGGGCCTAAACACCTTGTAC. It codes for CASSLGLGGLNTLY. The full CDR3 is CASSLGLGGLNTLYF.

As concerns this clone: Gene names and germline refer to mouse. The read stops 1 residue short of the end of the CDR3; the missing end is completed from the germline J gene. The chain employs TRBV23 and TRBJ1-1; TRBD1, the table's D call, was not compared with the DNA. CDR3 length: 12 amino acids. Germline CDR1 and CDR2: KGHTA and FQNQQP. CDR3 DNA, as far as it was read: TGCTCCAGCAGCCTGGACAGGGGAGAAGTCTTC. Amino acids: CSSSLDRGEVF. The full-length CDR3 reads as CSSSLDRGEVFF.

This clone is labeled medium-sized. Mouse names are used for the genes. The read is 1 residue too short to cover the CDR3 end, so that end is filled in from the germline J gene. Other DNA sequences in the sample encode the same CDR3. The chain combines TRBV26 with TRBJ2-7, with 12 positions matching TRBD1. Trimming cost V 2 bases and J 6 bases; bases outside gene matches: 2. Germline V lookup: CDR1 KGHPV, CDR2 FQNQEV (reference sequence). This CDR3 contains 14 residues. Incomplete CDR3 DNA: TGTGCCAGCAGTCTGAGGGACAGGGGGCTTGAACAGTAC. It translates to CASSLRDRGLEQY. The whole CDR3 sequence is CASSLRDRGLEQYF.

With regard to this clone: Gene names follow the mouse nomenclature. The sequenced CDR3 bases are TGTGCCAGCAGTCCCCGGGGGGGAAGCTCCTATGAACAGTAC. Translating gives CASSPRGGSSYEQY. The CDR3 in full is CASSPRGGSSYEQYF. The V gene is TRBV26, the J gene TRBJ2-7; 7 bases map to TRBD2. The read ends 1 residue early relative to the CDR3; the germline J gene fills the gap. This CDR3 contains 15 residues. Looked up from germline, CDR1 is KGHPV and CDR2 is FQNQEV (reference sequence). The V segment lost 4 bases and the J segment 0 bases; nucleotides outside the gene matches: 6.

In this sample, this clone turned up a few times. The listed genes are named as in mouse. Read data end 1 residue before the CDR3 end; the end is taken from the germline J gene. The chain couples TRBV26 to TRBJ1-1; D unclear. V dropped 3 bases and J dropped 4 bases, with 9 bases sitting between them. Germline V gene sequence: CDR1 KGHPV, CDR2 FQNQEV (reference sequence). CDR3 size: 13 residues. CDR3 sequence reads: CASSLGEGTEVFF. Partial CDR3 DNA: TGTGCCAGCAGTCTCGGGGAGGGCACAGAAGTCTTC.

Concerning this clone: Mouse gene names and germline throughout. The covered CDR3 bases are TGTGCCAGCAGTAGGACAGCCTATAATTCGCCCCTCTAC. Protein product: CASSRTAYNSPLY. The full CDR3 protein is CASSRTAYNSPLYF. The chain uses TRBV26 and TRBJ1-6; D may be TRBD1 (6 bases). The read is 1 residue too short to cover the CDR3 end, so that end is filled in from the germline J gene. TRBJ1-6 is reported as an ORF; its role is uncertain. Germline V gene data show CDR1 as KGHPV and CDR2 as FQNQEV (reference sequence). The CDR3 is 14 amino acids. V was clipped by 5 bases and J by 2 bases, with 7 bases between them.

A remark on this clone: Gene names are the mouse ones. The read is 1 residue too short to cover the CDR3 end, so that end is filled in from the germline J gene. The chain links TRBV1 to TRBJ1-1; D might be TRBD1 (5 bases). Germline V gene data show CDR1 as NSQYPW and CDR2 as LRSPGD (reference sequence). V lost 1 base to trimming and J lost 3 bases, with 6 bases between them. The CDR3 length is 13 residues. The chain's CDR3 is CTCSAGRDTEVFF. CDR3 bases read: TGCACCTGCAGTGCAGGCAGGGACACAGAAGTCTTC.

This clone rates as medium-sized. Germline and genes: mouse. The read gets to within 1 residue of the CDR3 end, and the germline J gene fills in the rest. V gene TRBV12-1 combines with J gene TRBJ2-7; D might be TRBD1 or TRBD2, each matching 5 bases. V was pared by 0 bases and J by 7 bases, with 9 bases between. Germline V gene sequence: CDR1 SGHSN, CDR2 HYEKVE. The CDR3 length is 12 residues. The sequenced part of the CDR3 DNA is TGTGCCAGCTCTCTCGGGGGTGGAGAACAGTAC. It translates to CASSLGGGEQY. The full CDR3 protein reads CASSLGGGEQYF.

About this clone: Genes and germline come from the mouse. The sequenced part of the CDR3 DNA is TGTGCCTGGAGTCTAAGGGGGAGCAACGAAAGATTATTT. It codes for CAWSLRGSNERLF. The full CDR3 reads CAWSLRGSNERLFF. This chain connects TRBV31 to TRBJ1-4, with D tentatively TRBD1 (6 bases). The sequence runs out 1 residue before the end of the CDR3; the remainder is reconstructed from the germline J gene. V was shortened by 0 bases and J by 4 bases, with 9 bases between the two germline ends. CDR1 and CDR2 (germline): GKSSPN, SITVG. The CDR3 consists of 14 residues. Filled out from reference TRBV31 and TRBJ1-4, the complete variable domain reads AQTIHQWPVAEIKAVGSPLSLGCTIKGKSSPNLYWYWQATGGTLQQLFYSITVGQVESVVQLNLSASRPKDDQFILSTEKLLLSHSGFYLCAWSLRGSNERLFFGHGTKLSVL.

This clone was counted a few times. Gene names and germline match the mouse. The CDR3 goes on 1 residue after the read ends, and that part is filled in from the germline J gene. The chain combines TRBV20 with TRBJ2-7, with 8 bases fitting TRBD2. V shed 3 bases, J shed 4 bases, and the junction held 2 bases outside the gene matches. Germline CDR1 reads GFQATS; CDR2 reads STVNSAI. The CDR3 is 12 residues long. Incomplete CDR3 DNA: TGTGGTGCTAGTTGGGGGGGGTATGAACAGTAC. Its translation is CGASWGGYEQY. The full CDR3 protein reads CGASWGGYEQYF. Variable domain in full (rest from reference TRBV20 and TRBJ2-7): GALVYQYPRRTICKSGTSMRMECQAVGFQATSVAWYRQSPQKTFELIALSTVNSAIKYEQNFTQEKFPISHPNLSFSSMTVLNAYLEDRGLYLCGASWGGYEQYFGPGTRLTVL.